These 18 T cell receptor beta chains were all obtained from the same sample, sequenced in a study of cytomegalovirus exposure and HLA in healthy donors. Primers for the PCR totalled 60 Vbeta and 13 Jbeta. Profiling relied on immunoSEQ multiplex PCR, and the TCRdb table lists in-frame clones only, not all of them. Among roughly 100,000 clones listed, less than 80% were seen once. Sequenced: PBMCs. The receptors stem from a woman between 35 and 50 years old in good health and CMV-seronegative.

On this clone itself: Other DNA sequences in this specimen translate into the identical CDR3. CDR3 nucleotides: TGTGCCAGCAGTTTAGGACAGGGGGAAGAAGAGACCCAGTACTTC. It encodes CASSLGQGEEETQYF. V is TRBV28 and J is TRBJ2-5; 10 positions match TRBD1. This CDR3 has 15 residues. Germline trimming cut 2 bases from V and 3 bases from J; bases unmatched to any gene: 3. Germline V CDR1 and CDR2: MDHEN, SYDVKM.

This chain connects TRBV5-1 to TRBJ2-7; TRBD2 aligns across 10 bases. Germline V gene lookup returns CDR1 SGHRS and CDR2 YFSETQ. With V trimmed by 2 bases and J by 2 bases, 13 bases remained unmatched. CDR3 length equals 18 residues. The CDR3 region is CASSLTGTSDTNPYEQYF. The CDR3 DNA sequence: TGCGCCAGCAGCTTAACCGGGACTAGCGACACGAACCCCTACGAGCAGTACTTC.

CDR3 coding DNA: TGTGCCAGCAGTGACCCTCTACTGAGAAACACCATATATTTT. This encodes CASSDPLLRNTIYF. The chain recombines TRBV25-1 with TRBJ1-3; D uncertain. V was cut by 3 bases and J by 5 bases, with 11 bases left in between. The germline V gene has CDR1 MGHDK and CDR2 SYGVNS. CDR3 size: 14 residues.

The chain carries TRBV9 and TRBJ1-2; perhaps TRBD1 as D (5 bases). CDR1 and CDR2 (germline): SGDLS, YYNGEE. The V gene lost 3 bases and the J gene lost 8 bases, with 17 bases spanning the gap. The CDR3 consists of 14 residues. The CDR3 sequence is CASSGGTTYWGYTF. As DNA, the CDR3 is TGTGCCAGCAGCGGCGGGACTACCTATTGGGGCTACACCTTC.

The CDR3 loop reads CASSGDRGPGNTIYF. CDR3 DNA sequence: TGTGCCAGCAGCGGCGACAGGGGGCCCGGAAACACCATATATTTT. V gene TRBV5-6 combines with J gene TRBJ1-3, with 10 bases lining up with TRBD1. V trimming: 4 bases; J trimming: 4 bases; junction bases outside the gene matches: 5. The germline V gene encodes CDR1 SGHDT and CDR2 YYEEEE. CDR3 length: 15 residues.

The chain is built from TRBV6-4 and TRBJ2-1; D is unresolved. Trimming pared 6 bases from V and 2 bases from J, leaving 11 bases between. Germline V gene data show CDR1 as MRHNA and CDR2 as SNTAGT. The CDR3 is 14 residues long. The CDR3 nucleotides are TGTGCCAGCAGCGGAGTAGGCGCCTACAATGAGCAGTTCTTC. It codes for CASSGVGAYNEQFF.

The chain recombines TRBV5-1 with TRBJ1-2; a weak D match, TRBD1 (6 bases). Germline V lookup: CDR1 SGHRS, CDR2 YFSETQ. Trimming left V 3 bases short and J 4 bases short, with 10 bases between. This CDR3 is 13 amino acids long. The CDR3 DNA reads TGCGCCAGCAGCTCCGGGACAATCTATGGCTACACCTTC. It translates to CASSSGTIYGYTF.

The chain uses TRBV6-1 and TRBJ1-1; D remains ambiguous. CDR3 size: 12 residues. Trimming took 6 bases from V and 5 from J, leaving 10 bases between them. CDR1 and CDR2 from the germline V gene are MNHNS and SASEGT. The CDR3 DNA sequence: TGTGCCAGCAGCCGAGGGTGGACTGAAGCTTTCTTT. This gives the protein CASSRGWTEAFF.

The rearrangement uses TRBV28 and TRBJ2-3; D possibly corresponds to TRBD1 (6 bases). There are 11 residues in the CDR3. CDR1 is MDHEN and CDR2 is SYDVKM in the germline V gene. This CDR3 is CVARGGDTQYF. The CDR3 nucleotides read TGTGTGGCCAGGGGTGGTGATACGCAGTATTTT.

For this clone: Germline is not matched at one junction end, which may reflect a read error. Other DNA sequences in the same sample also yield this CDR3. The CDR3 DNA follows: TGCAGCGTTTTAACTCATGAAAAGCTGTTTTTT. As protein: CSVLTHEKLFF. J is TRBJ1-4 and V is TRBV29-1; D call uncertain. Germline V gives CDR1 SQVTM, CDR2 ANQGSEA. The CDR3 spans 11 residues.

Concerning this clone itself: This sample also contains other DNA sequences that code for the same CDR3. The chain combines TRBV2 with TRBJ1-5; 7 bases are a match to TRBD1. The CDR3 covers 15 residues. Germline assignment: CDR1 SNHLY and CDR2 FYNNEI. Trimming cost V 5 bases and J 4 bases; bases outside gene matches: 8. CDR3 sequence reads: CASSRGTALNQPQHF. CDR3 DNA: TGTGCCAGCAGTCGCGGGACAGCCTTAAATCAGCCCCAGCATTTT.

The chain recombines TRBV28 with TRBJ1-4, with a weak D call TRBD1 (6 bases). The CDR3 extends over 17 amino acids. The V end was cut by 7 bases, the J end by 8 bases, with 26 bases between. Per the germline V gene, CDR1 is MDHEN and CDR2 is SYDVKM. The CDR3: CASIGVGGGETKEKLFF. The CDR3 nucleotides are TGTGCCAGCATTGGAGTGGGGGGGGGCGAGACGAAGGAAAAACTGTTTTTT.

This clone came up once. This chain uses TRBV15 with TRBJ2-4; 7 bases agree with TRBD2. The V segment lost 0 bases and the J segment 8 bases; nucleotides outside the gene matches: 7. Germline V lookup: CDR1 LNHNV, CDR2 YYDKDF (reference sequence). CDR3 size: 15 residues. In nucleotides, the CDR3 is TGTGCCACCAGCAGAGATCCGGGGGAGGGTCACATTCAGTACTTC. This encodes CATSRDPGEGHIQYF. The full variable domain, in which reference TRBV15 and TRBJ2-4 provide the parts outside the CDR3, is DAMVIQNPRYQVTQFGKPVTLSCSQTLNHNVMYWYQQKSSQAPKLLFHYYDKDFNNEADTPDNFQSRRPNTSFCFLDIRSPGLGDTAMYLCATSRDPGEGHIQYFGAGTRLSVL.

This chain joins TRBV20-1 and TRBJ1-1; D is unclear. Per the germline V gene, CDR1 is DFQATT and CDR2 is SNEGSKA (reference sequence). V was clipped by 5 bases and J by 6 bases, with 10 bases between them. The CDR3 spans 11 residues. The CDR3 DNA sequence: TGCAGTGCTGCGAGGGAACCTGAAGCTTTCTTT. This gives the protein CSAAREPEAFF.

On this clone: The junction does not match germline at one end; this may be a read error. The chain is built from TRBV7-7 and TRBJ2-1, with 11 bases lining up with TRBD2. Germline lookup yields CDR1 SSHAT and CDR2 FNYEAQ (reference sequence). The CDR3 contains 15 residues. CDR3 DNA sequence: TGTGCTAGCAGCTTAGAGCTAGCGGGGGGACACGAGCAGTTCTTC. Translation gives CASSLELAGGHEQFF.

The chain couples TRBV6-1 to TRBJ2-7; D is uncertain. The V gene lost 7 bases and the J gene lost 3 bases, with 7 bases spanning the gap. The CDR3 consists of 11 residues. Germline CDR1 reads MNHNS; CDR2 reads SASEGT. In nucleotides, the CDR3 is TGTGCCAGCACCCCAGGCTACGAGCAGTACTTC. Translating it yields CASTPGYEQYF.

This clone turned up a few times. The chain is built from TRBV10-3 and TRBJ1-3; maybe TRBD1 (6 bases). The CDR3 covers 16 residues. Germline-derived CDR1 and CDR2 are ENHRY and SYGVKD. Trimming took 0 bases from V and 4 from J, leaving 13 bases between them. Here the CDR3 DNA reads TGTGCCATCAGTGAGTCAGGACAGCGGTCCGGAAACACCATATATTTT. This codes for CAISESGQRSGNTIYF.

Notes on this clone: Other DNA sequences within the sample encode an identical CDR3. This CDR3 is CASSLSGPGPTDTQYF. CDR3 coding DNA: TGCGCCAGCAGCTTGAGCGGGCCAGGGCCCACAGATACGCAGTATTTT. This rearrangement joins TRBV5-1 to TRBJ2-3; tentatively, D is TRBD2 (6 bases). The CDR3 contains 16 residues. V was pared by 1 base and J by 2 bases, with 14 bases between. CDR1 is SGHRS, CDR2 YFSETQ, per germline.